This section outlines one TCR beta chain sequence together with its context. The germline V gene has CDR1 SGHAT and CDR2 FQDESV (reference sequence). With 5 bases removed from V and 9 bases from J, the gap between germline ends came to 14 bases. This CDR3 has 13 residues. Method: immunoSEQ multiplex PCR; TCRdb's copy keeps in-frame clones and lacks some. The sample holds over 150,000 clones; roughly 95% are singletons and the top ten take approximately 1%. This sample stems from a study of control samples from healthy donors and cancer patients. This receptor was obtained from a woman aged 25 to 39 in good health. This sequence joins TRBV11-1 and TRBJ2-1; D could derive from TRBD1 or TRBD2 (5 bases each). Sequencing was performed on blood. CDR3: CASSHGTWGEQFF. CDR3 coding DNA: TGTGCCAGCAGCCATGGGACCTGGGGTGAGCAGTTCTTC.